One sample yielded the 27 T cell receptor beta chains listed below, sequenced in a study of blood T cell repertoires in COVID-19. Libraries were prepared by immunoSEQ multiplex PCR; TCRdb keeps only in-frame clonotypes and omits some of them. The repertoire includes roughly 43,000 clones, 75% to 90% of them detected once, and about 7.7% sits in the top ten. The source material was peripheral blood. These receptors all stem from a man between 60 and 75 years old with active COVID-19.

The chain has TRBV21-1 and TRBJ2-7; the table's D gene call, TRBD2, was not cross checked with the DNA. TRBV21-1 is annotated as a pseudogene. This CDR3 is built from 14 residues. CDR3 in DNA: TGTGCCAGCAGCAAAACTAGCGGAATCAGAGAGCAGTACTTC. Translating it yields CASSKTSGIREQYF.

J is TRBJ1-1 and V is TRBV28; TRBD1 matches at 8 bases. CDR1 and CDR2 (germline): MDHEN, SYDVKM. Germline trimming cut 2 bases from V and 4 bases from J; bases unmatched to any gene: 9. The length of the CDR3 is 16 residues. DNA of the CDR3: TGTGCCAGCAGTTTAGGTCAGGGGGCATGGGGCACTGAAGCTTTCTTT. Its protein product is CASSLGQGAWGTEAFF.

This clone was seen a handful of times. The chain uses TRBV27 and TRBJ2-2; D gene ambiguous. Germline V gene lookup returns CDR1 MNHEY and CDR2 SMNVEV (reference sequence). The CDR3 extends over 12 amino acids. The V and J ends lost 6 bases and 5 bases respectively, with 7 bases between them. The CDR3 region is CASRRETGELFF. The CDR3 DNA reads TGTGCCAGCAGAAGAGAAACCGGGGAGCTGTTTTTT.

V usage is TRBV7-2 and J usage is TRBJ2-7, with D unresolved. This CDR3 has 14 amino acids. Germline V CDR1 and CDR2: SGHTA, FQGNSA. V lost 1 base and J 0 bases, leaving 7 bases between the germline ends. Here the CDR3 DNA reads TGTGCCAGCAGCTTAGATGCGGTCTCCTACGAGCAGTACTTC. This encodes CASSLDAVSYEQYF.

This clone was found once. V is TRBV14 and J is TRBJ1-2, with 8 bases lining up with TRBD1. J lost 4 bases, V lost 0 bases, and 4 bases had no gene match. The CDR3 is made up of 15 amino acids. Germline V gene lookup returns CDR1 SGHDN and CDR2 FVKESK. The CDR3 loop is CASSQDLTGAYGYTF. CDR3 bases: TGTGCCAGCAGCCAAGATCTGACAGGGGCCTATGGCTACACCTTC.

Here the CDR3 DNA reads TGTGCTAGTGGTTTGCCCCCTCGGACAGTTACCTTC. Its translation: CASGLPPRTVTF. V and J are TRBV12-5 and TRBJ1-2; TRBD1 might be the D (6 bases). This CDR3 region has 12 residues. V shed 2 bases and J shed 14 bases, with 15 bases lying between them. Germline V gene lookup returns CDR1 LGHNT and CDR2 FRNRAP.

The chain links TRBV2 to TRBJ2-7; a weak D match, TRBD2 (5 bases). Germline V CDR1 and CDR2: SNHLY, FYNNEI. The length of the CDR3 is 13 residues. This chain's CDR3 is CAASLEFSYEQYF. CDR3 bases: TGTGCGGCTAGCCTAGAATTCTCCTACGAGCAGTACTTC.

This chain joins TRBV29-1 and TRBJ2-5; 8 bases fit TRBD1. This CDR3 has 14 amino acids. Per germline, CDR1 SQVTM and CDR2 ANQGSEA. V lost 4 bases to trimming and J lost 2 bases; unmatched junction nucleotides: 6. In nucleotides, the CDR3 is TGCAGCGTTGCCCCCGGGACAGGACAAGAGACCCAGTACTTC. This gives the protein CSVAPGTGQETQYF. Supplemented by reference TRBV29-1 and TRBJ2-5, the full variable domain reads SAVISQKPSRDICQRGTSLTIQCQVDSQVTMMFWYRQQPGQSLTLIATANQGSEATYESGFVIDKFPISRPNLTFSTLTVSNMSPEDSSIYLCSVAPGTGQETQYFGPGTRLLVL.

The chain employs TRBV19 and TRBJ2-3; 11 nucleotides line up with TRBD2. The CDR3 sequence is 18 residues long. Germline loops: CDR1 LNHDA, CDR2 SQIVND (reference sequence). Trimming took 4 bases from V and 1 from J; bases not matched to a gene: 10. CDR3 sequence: CASSTSETSGAGTDTQYF. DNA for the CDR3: TGTGCCAGTAGTACCTCCGAGACTAGCGGGGCTGGCACAGATACGCAGTATTTT.

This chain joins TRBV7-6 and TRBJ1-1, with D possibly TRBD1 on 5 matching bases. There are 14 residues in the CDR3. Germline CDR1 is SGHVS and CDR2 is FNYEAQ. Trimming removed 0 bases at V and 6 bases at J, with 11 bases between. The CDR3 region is CASSLAVKGSEAFF. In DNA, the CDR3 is TGTGCCAGCAGCTTAGCGGTTAAGGGGTCTGAAGCTTTCTTT. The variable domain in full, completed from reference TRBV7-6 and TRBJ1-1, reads GAGVSQSPRYKVTKRGQDVALRCDPISGHVSLYWYRQALGQGPEFLTYFNYEAQQDKSGLPNDRFSAERPEGSISTLTIQRTEQRDSAMYRCASSLAVKGSEAFFGQGTRLTVV.

The CDR3, as DNA: TGTGCCAGTAGTATAGTCCCCGCCGGGGGTCCCTACAATGAGCAGTTCTTC. This sequence encodes CASSIVPAGGPYNEQFF. This chain links TRBV19 with TRBJ2-1, with D possibly matching TRBD2 (6 bases). Trimming pared 1 base from V and 2 bases from J, leaving 15 bases between. Looked up from germline, CDR1 is LNHDA and CDR2 is SQIVND (reference sequence). This CDR3 region has 17 residues.

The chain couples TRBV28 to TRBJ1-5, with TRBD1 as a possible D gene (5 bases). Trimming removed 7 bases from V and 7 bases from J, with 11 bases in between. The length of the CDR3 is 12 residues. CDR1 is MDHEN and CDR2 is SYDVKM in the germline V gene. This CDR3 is CASTSGLQPQHF. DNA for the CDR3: TGTGCCAGCACTTCAGGGCTCCAGCCCCAGCATTTT.

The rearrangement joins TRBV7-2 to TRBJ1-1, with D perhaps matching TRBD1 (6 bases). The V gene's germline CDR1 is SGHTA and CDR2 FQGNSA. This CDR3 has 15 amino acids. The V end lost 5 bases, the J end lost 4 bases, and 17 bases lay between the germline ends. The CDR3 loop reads CASSPQRGRVTEAFF. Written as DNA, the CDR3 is TGTGCCAGCAGCCCCCAGCGGGGGCGGGTCACTGAAGCTTTCTTT.

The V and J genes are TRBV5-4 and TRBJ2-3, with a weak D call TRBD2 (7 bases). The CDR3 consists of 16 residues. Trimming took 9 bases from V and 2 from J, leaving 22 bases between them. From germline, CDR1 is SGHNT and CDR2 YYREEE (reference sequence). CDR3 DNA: TGTGCCACCTCCCTGATGGGGGCGGGAGACACAGATACGCAGTATTTT. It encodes CATSLMGAGDTDTQYF.

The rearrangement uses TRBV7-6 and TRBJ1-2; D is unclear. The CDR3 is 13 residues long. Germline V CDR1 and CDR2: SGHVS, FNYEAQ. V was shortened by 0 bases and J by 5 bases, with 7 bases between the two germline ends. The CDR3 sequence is CASSLARGYGYTF. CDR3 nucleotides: TGTGCCAGCAGCTTAGCTCGGGGATATGGCTACACCTTC.

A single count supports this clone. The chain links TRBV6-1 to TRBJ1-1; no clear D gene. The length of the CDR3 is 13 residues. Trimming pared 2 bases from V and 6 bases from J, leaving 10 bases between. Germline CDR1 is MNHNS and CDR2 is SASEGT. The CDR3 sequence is CASSENSVAEAFF. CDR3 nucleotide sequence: TGTGCCAGCAGTGAAAATTCGGTCGCTGAAGCTTTCTTT.

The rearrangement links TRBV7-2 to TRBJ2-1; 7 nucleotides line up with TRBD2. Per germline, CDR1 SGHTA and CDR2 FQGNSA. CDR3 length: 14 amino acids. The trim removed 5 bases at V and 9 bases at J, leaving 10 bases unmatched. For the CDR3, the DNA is TGTGCCAGCAGCCCCGGGGGGAGTCGGGGTGAGCAGTTCTTC. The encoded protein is CASSPGGSRGEQFF.

CDR3 residues: CAWLGGTYEQYF. CDR3 in DNA: TGTGCCTGGTTGGGGGGGACCTACGAGCAGTACTTC. The chain employs TRBV30 and TRBJ2-7, with 7 nucleotides matching TRBD2. The length of the CDR3 is 12 residues. V was clipped by 5 bases and J by 2 bases; unmatched bases: 3. Germline values: CDR1 GTSNPN, CDR2 SVGIG (reference sequence).

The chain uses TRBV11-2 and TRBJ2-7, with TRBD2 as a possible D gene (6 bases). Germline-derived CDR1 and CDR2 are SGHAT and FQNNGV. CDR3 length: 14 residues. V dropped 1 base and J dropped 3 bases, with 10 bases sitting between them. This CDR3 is CASSLGGGIYEQYF. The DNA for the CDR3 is TGTGCCAGCAGCTTAGGTGGGGGGATCTACGAGCAGTACTTC.

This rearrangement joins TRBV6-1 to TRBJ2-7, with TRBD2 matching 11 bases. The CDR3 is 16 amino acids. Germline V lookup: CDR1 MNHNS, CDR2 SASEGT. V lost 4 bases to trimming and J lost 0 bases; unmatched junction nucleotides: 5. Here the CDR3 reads CASSVTSGSSSYEQYF. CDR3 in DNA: TGTGCCAGCAGTGTAACTAGCGGGAGTTCCTCCTACGAGCAGTACTTC.

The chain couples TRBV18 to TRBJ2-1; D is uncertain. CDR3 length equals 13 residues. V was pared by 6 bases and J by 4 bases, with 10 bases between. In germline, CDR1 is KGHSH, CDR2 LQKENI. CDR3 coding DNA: TGTGCCAGCTCCTCAGGCGAGTACAATGAGCAGTTCTTC. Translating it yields CASSSGEYNEQFF.

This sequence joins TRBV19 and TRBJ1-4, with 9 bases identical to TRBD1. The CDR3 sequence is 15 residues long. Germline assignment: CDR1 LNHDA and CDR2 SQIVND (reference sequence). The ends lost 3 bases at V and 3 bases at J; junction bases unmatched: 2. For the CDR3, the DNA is TGTGCCAGTAGTATCGACAGGGGGGCTAATGAAAAACTGTTTTTT. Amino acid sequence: CASSIDRGANEKLFF. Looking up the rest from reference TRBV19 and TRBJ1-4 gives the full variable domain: DGGITQSPKYLFRKEGQNVTLSCEQNLNHDAMYWYRQDPGQGLRLIYYSQIVNDFQKGDIAEGYSVSREKKESFPLTVTSAQKNPTAFYLCASSIDRGANEKLFFGSGTQLSVL.

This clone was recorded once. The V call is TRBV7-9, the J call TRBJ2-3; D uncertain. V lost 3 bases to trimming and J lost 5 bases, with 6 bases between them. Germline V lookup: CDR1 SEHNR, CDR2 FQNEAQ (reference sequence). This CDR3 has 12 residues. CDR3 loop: CASSFRIDTQYF. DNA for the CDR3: TGTGCCAGCAGCTTTAGAATAGATACGCAGTATTTT. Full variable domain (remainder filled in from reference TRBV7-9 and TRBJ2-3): DTGVSQNPRHKITKRGQNVTFRCDPISEHNRLYWYRQTLGQGPEFLTYFQNEAQLEKSRLLSDRFSAERPKGSFSTLEIQRTEQGDSAMYLCASSFRIDTQYFGPGTRLTVL.

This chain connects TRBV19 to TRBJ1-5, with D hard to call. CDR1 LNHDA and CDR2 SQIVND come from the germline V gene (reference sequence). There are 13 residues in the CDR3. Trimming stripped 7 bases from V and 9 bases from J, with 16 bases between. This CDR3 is CASIPRGAGPQHF. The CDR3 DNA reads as TGTGCCAGTATCCCCCGTGGAGCGGGGCCCCAGCATTTT.

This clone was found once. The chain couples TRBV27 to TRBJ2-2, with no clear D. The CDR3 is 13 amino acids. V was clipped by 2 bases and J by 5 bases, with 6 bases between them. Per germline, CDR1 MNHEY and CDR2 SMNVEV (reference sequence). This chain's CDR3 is CASSLVLTGELFF. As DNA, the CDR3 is TGTGCCAGCAGTTTAGTTTTAACCGGGGAGCTGTTTTTT.

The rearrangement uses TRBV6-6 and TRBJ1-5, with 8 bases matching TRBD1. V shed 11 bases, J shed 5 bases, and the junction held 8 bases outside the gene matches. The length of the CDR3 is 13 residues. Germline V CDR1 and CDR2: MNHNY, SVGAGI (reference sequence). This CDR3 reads CAGQGARDQPQHF. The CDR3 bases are TGTGCCGGCCAGGGGGCGCGAGATCAGCCCCAGCATTTT.

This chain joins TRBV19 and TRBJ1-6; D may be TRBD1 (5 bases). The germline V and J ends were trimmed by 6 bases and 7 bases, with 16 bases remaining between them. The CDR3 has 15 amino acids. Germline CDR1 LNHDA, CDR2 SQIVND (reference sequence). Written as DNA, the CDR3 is TGTGCCAGTAGAGTGGGGGGACCAGTCAATTCACCCCTCCACTTT. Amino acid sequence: CASRVGGPVNSPLHF.